This TCR beta chain was documented in a study of cytomegalovirus exposure and HLA in healthy donors. This table comes from immunoSEQ multiplex PCR, and its TCRdb copy is limited to in-frame clones, with some not included. The table has under 250,000 clones, about 83% seen once. The V gene's germline CDR1 is SQVTM and CDR2 ANQGSEA. V dropped 3 bases and J dropped 2 bases, with 17 bases sitting between them. CDR3 size: 15 residues. The donors were members of the approximately 120-subject validation cohort (separate from the approximately 670-subject first cohort). Note on this clone: The target antigen is unknown.

Overall study results and limits: There were some public TCRs occurring in many donors, but most TCR sequences were rare. Cytomegalovirus association was assigned to some 160 TCR beta chains.

The clonotype comes from a man between 18 and 29 years old in good health and CMV-seronegative. This chain joins TRBV29-1 and TRBJ2-7; tentatively, D is TRBD1 (6 bases). The material sequenced was PBMCs. CDR3 amino acids: CSVDADSGQPYEQYF. In DNA form, the CDR3 reads TGCAGCGTTGACGCAGATTCGGGACAACCCTACGAGCAGTACTTC.